This T cell receptor (beta chain) was sequenced in a study of cytomegalovirus exposure and HLA in healthy donors. Germline V lookup: CDR1 MNHNY, CDR2 SVGAGI (reference sequence). Deletions cut 7 bases from V and 0 bases from J, with 9 bases between. This CDR3 is 14 amino acids long. As concerns this clone: The antigen remains undetermined.

The study, taken as a whole, reports: Reports indicated that the classifier achieved high specificity and sensitivity in diagnosing cytomegalovirus status. Overall, some 160 TCR beta chains were annotated as cytomegalovirus-associated. The study reported that TCR beta sequences accurately predicted HLA-A and HLA-B alleles in most subjects. For most TCR beta V segments, an earlier analysis put the productive rate at about 87% or about 30% of the time.

13 Jbeta primers and 60 Vbeta primers were used for the PCR. The assay was immunoSEQ multiplex PCR, and TCRdb's table has in-frame clones only and misses some. The sample lists around 190,000 clones; around 84% were seen once. This sequence originates from a girl aged 2-10 years in good health and CMV-seropositive. Specimen: PBMCs. V usage is TRBV6-6 and J usage is TRBJ2-2; no reliable D call. CDR3 sequence (DNA): TGTGCCAGCATTCGCCTAACGAACACCGGGGAGCTGTTTTTT. Its protein is CASIRLTNTGELFF.